The 7 T cell receptor beta chains listed next were all sequenced from one sample in a study of blood T cell repertoires in COVID-19. TCRdb's table, derived via immunoSEQ multiplex PCR, lists solely in-frame clones and lacks some. Of approximately 130,000 clones in the sample, around 78% are singletons; the top ten hold approximately 10%. The material sequenced was peripheral blood. The receptors derive from a human donor in a cohort sampled during active COVID-19.

The chain carries TRBV19 and TRBJ1-6; D is undetermined. Germline loops: CDR1 LNHDA, CDR2 SQIVND (reference sequence). The CDR3 has 14 residues. Trimming took off 0 bases at V and 10 bases at J, with 10 bases between the two ends. As DNA, the CDR3 is TGTGCCAGTAGTATAGACCCCAGAACGTCACCCCTCCACTTT. Translation: CASSIDPRTSPLHF.

The chain has TRBV28 and TRBJ1-2; D is possibly TRBD1 (5 bases). This CDR3 is built from 14 residues. The V end was cut by 1 base, the J end by 6 bases, with 12 bases between. Germline CDR1 and CDR2: MDHEN and SYDVKM. The CDR3 DNA reads TGTGCCAGCAGTTTATCAGCCAGGGTGGATGGCTACACCTTC. As protein: CASSLSARVDGYTF.

V and J are TRBV6-2 or TRBV6-3 and TRBJ1-2; D gene uncertain. This CDR3 has 14 residues. Trimming took 7 bases from V and 2 from J, leaving 14 bases between them. Germline CDR1 is MNHEY and CDR2 is SVGEGT. CDR3: CASTPAGRNYGYTF. CDR3 nucleotide sequence: TGTGCCAGCACCCCTGCGGGCAGAAACTATGGCTACACCTTC.

The table lists this clone with a count of one. The rearrangement uses TRBV9 and TRBJ1-2; 8 bases match TRBD1. Germline values: CDR1 SGDLS, CDR2 YYNGEE. This CDR3 has 15 amino acids. Germline trimming cut 3 bases from V and 6 bases from J; bases unmatched to any gene: 10. CDR3 protein: CASSALTGQVHGYTF. In nucleotides, the CDR3 is TGTGCCAGCAGCGCGCTCACGGGACAGGTCCATGGCTACACCTTC.

Regarding this clone: This sample includes further DNA sequences coding for the same CDR3. This rearrangement joins TRBV6-5 to TRBJ1-5; D is unresolved. This CDR3 region has 13 residues. The V end was cut by 0 bases, the J end by 11 bases, with 11 bases between. In germline, CDR1 is MNHEY, CDR2 SVGAGI. The CDR3 nucleotides read TGTGCCAGCAGTTACTCGAAAGAGAGGTCCCAGCATTTT. It codes for CASSYSKERSQHF.

The V and J genes are TRBV4-1 and TRBJ2-6, with D maybe TRBD2 (5 bases). Deletions cut 1 base from V and 2 bases from J, with 15 bases between. CDR1 and CDR2 (germline): MGHRA, YSYEKL. CDR3 length: 18 amino acids. The CDR3 nucleotides are TGCGCCAGCAGCCAAGCCGAGGGTATTACTACTGGGGCCAACGTCCTGACTTTC. Its protein product is CASSQAEGITTGANVLTF.

The rearrangement links TRBV4-1 to TRBJ2-1, with 7 bases that match TRBD1. Losses at the gene ends were 2 bases for V and 0 bases for J; bases not matched to a gene: 10. Per germline, CDR1 MGHRA and CDR2 YSYEKL. There are 18 residues in the CDR3. The CDR3 region is CASSQPKGQSSSYNEQFF. CDR3 coding DNA: TGCGCCAGCAGCCAACCCAAGGGACAGTCGAGCTCCTACAATGAGCAGTTCTTC.